These 25 T cell receptor beta chains share one sample of origin, sequenced in a study of radiotherapy plus CTLA-4 blockade in lung cancer. Only in-frame clones appear in the TCRdb table, and some are missing; sequencing was by immunoSEQ multiplex PCR. There are tens of thousands of clones in the sample; 60% to 80% occur only once, and around 10% lies in the top ten. Sequences were derived from peripheral blood, sampled from a patient treated with radiotherapy plus ipilimumab. The receptors were gathered from a human donor with non-small cell lung cancer who had stable disease on radiotherapy plus ipilimumab.

J is TRBJ2-4 and V is TRBV11-2, with 7 bases lining up with TRBD1. From germline, CDR1 is SGHAT and CDR2 FQNNGV. CDR3 length equals 14 residues. V lost 6 bases, J lost 3 bases, and 5 bases stayed unmatched. The chain's CDR3 is CASSLTGNKNIQYF. The CDR3, as DNA: TGTGCCAGCAGTTTGACAGGGAACAAAAACATTCAGTACTTC.

The V call is TRBV6-4, the J call TRBJ1-1; TRBD1 aligns across 7 bases. Germline CDR1 MRHNA, CDR2 SNTAGT. The CDR3 extends over 16 amino acids. Losses at the gene ends were 4 bases for V and 1 base for J; bases not matched to a gene: 9. Here the CDR3 reads CASSVRGFDRNTEAFF. The DNA for the CDR3 is TGTGCCAGCAGTGTCAGGGGGTTTGACCGGAACACTGAAGCTTTCTTT.

The sample holds a few counts of this clone. The rearrangement uses TRBV7-6 and TRBJ2-7; a possible D gene is TRBD1 (5 bases). V was clipped by 1 base and J by 1 base, with 8 bases between them. The CDR3 extends over 14 amino acids. CDR1 and CDR2 from the germline V gene are SGHVS and FNYEAQ. CDR3 protein: CASSLGAGSYEQYF. The CDR3 DNA sequence: TGTGCCAGCAGCTTAGGGGCAGGGTCCTACGAGCAGTACTTC.

This clone was observed a few times. J is TRBJ1-3 and V is TRBV15, with D tentatively TRBD1 (6 bases). Trimming stripped 0 bases from V and 4 bases from J, with 10 bases between. This CDR3 has 15 residues. Germline CDR1 is LNHNV and CDR2 is YYDKDF (reference sequence). The DNA for the CDR3 is TGTGCCACCAGCAGAGAAAGGACAGCGGGAAACACCATATATTTT. The encoded protein is CATSRERTAGNTIYF. Full variable domain (outside the CDR3, taken from reference TRBV15 and TRBJ1-3): DAMVIQNPRYQVTQFGKPVTLSCSQTLNHNVMYWYQQKSSQAPKLLFHYYDKDFNNEADTPDNFQSRRPNTSFCFLDIRSPGLGDTAMYLCATSRERTAGNTIYFGEGSWLTVV.

The V and J genes are TRBV6-5 and TRBJ1-1; 7 bases are shared with TRBD1. CDR1 is MNHEY, CDR2 SVGAGI, per germline. With 7 bases clipped from V and 5 bases from J, the junction kept 10 bases outside the gene matches. The CDR3 sequence is 14 residues long. CDR3 amino acids: CASNGRGRGTEAFF. The CDR3 DNA reads TGTGCCAGCAATGGGAGGGGGCGAGGGACTGAAGCTTTCTTT.

This rearrangement joins TRBV6-5 to TRBJ1-2; possible D gene TRBD1, 5 bases. CDR1 is MNHEY, CDR2 SVGAGI, per germline. The V gene lost 5 bases and the J gene lost 5 bases, with 12 bases spanning the gap. The CDR3 is 13 residues long. Written as DNA, the CDR3 is TGTGCCAGCAGTGACGGGGGACTTTATGGCTACACCTTC. Translation gives CASSDGGLYGYTF.

The chain joins TRBV19 to TRBJ1-2; TRBD1 matches 9 bases. Unmatched junction bases numbered 7, after V lost 6 bases and J lost 8 bases. The CDR3 extends over 13 amino acids. The germline V gene has CDR1 LNHDA and CDR2 SQIVND (reference sequence). The CDR3 loop reads CASSDRGSDGYTF. The CDR3 coding sequence is TGTGCCAGTAGCGACAGGGGGTCGGACGGCTACACCTTC.

This chain connects TRBV19 to TRBJ2-5, with 7 bases identical to TRBD1. Trimming at V came to 5 bases and at J to 1 base, leaving 1 base not matched to a gene. The CDR3 runs 13 residues. The germline CDR1 and CDR2 sequences are LNHDA and SQIVND (reference sequence). The CDR3: CASSGTAQETQYF. DNA for the CDR3: TGTGCCAGTAGTGGGACAGCCCAAGAGACCCAGTACTTC.

This rearrangement joins TRBV21-1 to TRBJ2-1; the table names TRBD2, a call not compared with the DNA. TRBV21-1 is a recognized pseudogene. This CDR3 region has 17 residues. The CDR3 region has the DNA TGTGCCAGCAGCAAAGCGCTTCCGGGAAGCTCCTACAATGAGCAGTTCTTC. Protein sequence: CASSKALPGSSYNEQFF.

The chain employs TRBV4-3 and TRBJ1-1, with 12 positions matching TRBD1. The CDR3 is 16 amino acids. Germline-derived CDR1 and CDR2 are LGHNA and YSLEER. The ends lost 5 bases at V and 7 bases at J; junction bases unmatched: 11. For the CDR3, the DNA is TGCGCCAGCAGCTATTCCGGGACAGGGGGCAACGATGAAGCTTTCTTT. Translating gives CASSYSGTGGNDEAFF.

The chain links TRBV2 to TRBJ2-7; the D is unclear. The V gene lost 5 bases and the J gene lost 0 bases, with 11 bases spanning the gap. CDR1 is SNHLY and CDR2 is FYNNEI in the germline V gene. This CDR3 has 14 residues. The CDR3 region is CASSMYSSSYEQYV. CDR3 in DNA: TGTGCCAGCAGTATGTACAGTAGCTCCTACGAGCAGTACGTC.

The chain carries TRBV6-5 and TRBJ2-7, with 7 bases that match TRBD1. Germline V gene data show CDR1 as MNHEY and CDR2 as SVGAGI. Germline trimming cut 6 bases from V and 0 bases from J; bases unmatched to any gene: 2. The CDR3 covers 13 residues. The CDR3 region is CASRQGSSYEQYV. CDR3 DNA sequence: TGTGCCAGCAGACAGGGGAGCTCCTACGAGCAGTACGTC.

The chain employs TRBV4-1 and TRBJ1-6; 8 bases are a match to TRBD1. The V segment lost 4 bases and the J segment 4 bases; nucleotides outside the gene matches: 15. The CDR3 extends over 19 amino acids. Germline CDR1 is MGHRA and CDR2 is YSYEKL. In DNA form, the CDR3 reads TGCGCCAGCAGCCGTACCGATAGGACAGGGAGATCTTATAATTCACCCCTCCACTTT. This gives the protein CASSRTDRTGRSYNSPLHF.

For this clone: This sequence may be a read error, since a much larger clone differs from it by one base. The chain has TRBV7-9 and TRBJ1-1, with D tentatively TRBD1 (5 bases). This CDR3 has 14 amino acids. V was shortened by 1 base and J by 1 base, with 7 bases between the two germline ends. CDR1 and CDR2 (germline): SEHNR, FQNEAQ (reference sequence). The DNA of the CDR3 is TGTGCCAGCAGCTTAGATGGGGGGAACACTGAAGCTTTCTTT. Translating it yields CASSLDGGNTEAFF.

V and J are TRBV5-6 and TRBJ1-1; D is possibly TRBD1 (5 bases). Looked up from germline, CDR1 is SGHDT and CDR2 is YYEEEE. The CDR3 has 13 amino acids. V shed 4 bases and J shed 4 bases, with 11 bases lying between them. The CDR3 here is CASSPGGVTEAFF. As DNA, the CDR3 is TGTGCCAGCAGCCCGGGGGGGGTCACTGAAGCTTTCTTT.

This clone was seen once. This chain links TRBV5-1 with TRBJ1-2; D is uncertain. This CDR3 has 12 residues. Germline V CDR1 and CDR2: SGHRS, YFSETQ. V lost 0 bases and J 5 bases, leaving 5 bases between the germline ends. The CDR3 loop is CASSLDSYGYTF. Written as DNA, the CDR3 is TGCGCCAGCAGCTTGGACAGTTATGGCTACACCTTC. Drawing the rest from reference TRBV5-1 and TRBJ1-2, the complete variable domain is KAGVTQTPRYLIKTRGQQVTLSCSPISGHRSVSWYQQTPGQGLQFLFEYFSETQRNKGNFPGRFSGRQFSNSRSEMNVSTLELGDSALYLCASSLDSYGYTFGSGTRLTVV.

The V and J genes are TRBV6-5 and TRBJ2-1; TRBD1 matches at 9 bases. The trim removed 0 bases at V and 7 bases at J, leaving 7 bases unmatched. The CDR3 runs 16 residues. Germline loops: CDR1 MNHEY, CDR2 SVGAGI. This chain's CDR3 is CASSYSGTGNRNEQFF. The CDR3 region has the DNA TGTGCCAGCAGTTACTCTGGGACAGGGAACCGGAATGAGCAGTTCTTC.

The V call is TRBV2, the J call TRBJ1-2; D is possibly TRBD1 (6 bases). The CDR3 is 13 residues long. V lost 3 bases and J 6 bases, leaving 11 bases between the germline ends. Germline V gives CDR1 SNHLY, CDR2 FYNNEI. CDR3: CASSDWAGDGYTF. The DNA of the CDR3 is TGTGCCAGCAGTGACTGGGCAGGGGATGGCTACACCTTC.

The genes are TRBV30 and TRBJ1-5; 8 bases fit TRBD1. This CDR3 comprises 16 residues. Germline trimming cut 2 bases from V and 2 bases from J; bases unmatched to any gene: 8. In germline, CDR1 is GTSNPN, CDR2 SVGIG (reference sequence). DNA of the CDR3: TGTGCCTGGAGTACCAAGACAGGGGCGGGCAATCAGCCCCAGCATTTT. It yields the protein CAWSTKTGAGNQPQHF. The full variable domain, in which reference TRBV30 and TRBJ1-5 provide the parts outside the CDR3, is SQTIHQWPATLVQPVGSPLSLECTVEGTSNPNLYWYRQAAGRGLQLLFYSVGIGQISSEVPQNLSASRPQDRQFILSSKKLLLSDSGFYLCAWSTKTGAGNQPQHFGDGTRLSIL.

This clone was counted between two and nine times. The chain employs TRBV10-2 and TRBJ2-7, with D perhaps TRBD2 (6 bases). Germline V gene sequence: CDR1 WSHSY, CDR2 SAAADI. The CDR3 loop spans 12 amino acids. The V end was cut by 6 bases, the J end by 0 bases, with 6 bases between. DNA for the CDR3: TGCGCCAGCAGCGGGGGCTCCTACGAGCAGTACTTC. It yields the protein CASSGGSYEQYF.

This clone occurred a few times. The chain carries TRBV6-1 and TRBJ1-6; D remains ambiguous. V was trimmed by 5 bases and J by 9 bases, leaving 17 bases between them. In germline, CDR1 is MNHNS, CDR2 SASEGT. This CDR3 region has 15 residues. The CDR3 DNA reads as TGTGCCAGCAGTACGTCCGGAGGGTTCAGTTCACCCCTCCACTTT. Translated: CASSTSGGFSSPLHF.

This clone was observed a few times. The junction and the germline gene differ at one end; a read error may be behind it. The identical CDR3 is also encoded by other nucleotide sequences in the sample. The chain is built from TRBV13 and TRBJ1-2, with a weak D call TRBD1 (5 bases). Per the germline V gene, CDR1 is PRHDT and CDR2 is FYEKMQ (reference sequence). The CDR3 extends over 15 amino acids. The CDR3 nucleotides read TGCGCCCGCAGCTCGGGACCGGGGGGGGGCTATGGCTACACCTTC. This translates into CARSSGPGGGYGYTF.

The chain has TRBV11-1 and TRBJ2-5; D is perhaps TRBD1 or TRBD2 (5 bases each). Trimming cost V 1 base and J 5 bases, with 20 bases left between them. The CDR3 is 17 amino acids. Germline CDR1 SGHAT, CDR2 FQDESV (reference sequence). The CDR3 nucleotides are TGTGCCAGCAGCTTAGGCCCCGTGGGACGGCCCCCGGAGACCCAGTACTTC. Its translation: CASSLGPVGRPPETQYF.

This clone appeared a few times. In DNA form, the CDR3 reads TGCGCCAGCAGCCAAGACCCGGCCAATGTAAACACCATATATTTT. Protein product: CASSQDPANVNTIYF. V gene TRBV4-1 combines with J gene TRBJ1-3; D is ambiguous. Trimming removed 0 bases at V and 6 bases at J, with 12 bases between. Germline CDR1 and CDR2: MGHRA and YSYEKL. This CDR3 contains 15 residues.

Only one count was recorded for this clone. The chain uses TRBV10-2 and TRBJ1-6; TRBD1 agrees at 7 bases. Germline lookup yields CDR1 WSHSY and CDR2 SAAADI. The CDR3 extends over 15 amino acids. V was pared by 6 bases and J by 5 bases, with 7 bases of the junction left unmatched. CDR3 nucleotides: TGCGCCAGCAGAGACAGGGTCCCCCATAATTCACCCCTCCACTTT. This translates into CASRDRVPHNSPLHF.